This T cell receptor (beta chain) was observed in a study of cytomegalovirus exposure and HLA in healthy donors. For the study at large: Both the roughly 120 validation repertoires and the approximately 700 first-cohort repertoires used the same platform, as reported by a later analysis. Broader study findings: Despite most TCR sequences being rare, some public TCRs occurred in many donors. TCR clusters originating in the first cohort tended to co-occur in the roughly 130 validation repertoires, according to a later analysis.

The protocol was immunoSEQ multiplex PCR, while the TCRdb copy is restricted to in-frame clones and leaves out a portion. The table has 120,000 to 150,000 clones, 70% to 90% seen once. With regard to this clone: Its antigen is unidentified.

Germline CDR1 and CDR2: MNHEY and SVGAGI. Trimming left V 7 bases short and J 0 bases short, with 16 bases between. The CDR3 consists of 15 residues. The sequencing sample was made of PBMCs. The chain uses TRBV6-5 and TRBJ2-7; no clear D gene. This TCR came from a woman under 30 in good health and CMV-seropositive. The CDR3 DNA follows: TGTGCCAGCACTCCCCCACTTGGCGGCTCCTACGAGCAGTACTTC. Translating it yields CASTPPLGGSYEQYF.